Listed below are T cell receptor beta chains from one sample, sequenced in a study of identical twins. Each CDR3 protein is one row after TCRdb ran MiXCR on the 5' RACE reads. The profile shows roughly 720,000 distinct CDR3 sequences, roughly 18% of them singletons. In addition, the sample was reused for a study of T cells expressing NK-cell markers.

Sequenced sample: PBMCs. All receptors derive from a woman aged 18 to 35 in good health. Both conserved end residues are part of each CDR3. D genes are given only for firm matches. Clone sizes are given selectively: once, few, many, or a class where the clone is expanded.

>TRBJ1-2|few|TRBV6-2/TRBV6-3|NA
TGTGCCAGCAGCTCCCGCCTGAGCGGCTACACCTTC
CASSSRLSGYTF
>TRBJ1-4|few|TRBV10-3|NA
TGTGCCATCAGAGGTGGCGAGACTGAAAAACTGTTTTTT
CAIRGGETEKLFF
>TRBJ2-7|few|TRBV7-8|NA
TGTGCCAGCAGCTTAATCGGGAGCTTAAACGAGCAGTACTTC
CASSLIGSLNEQYF
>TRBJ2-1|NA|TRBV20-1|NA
TGCAGTACGATATTGGGCAGGGCCTACAATGAGCAGTTCTTC
CSTILGRAYNEQFF
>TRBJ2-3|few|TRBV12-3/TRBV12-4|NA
TGTGCCAGCAGTTTTGGCCTGGGTGGAATCACAGATACGCAGTATTTT
CASSFGLGGITDTQYF
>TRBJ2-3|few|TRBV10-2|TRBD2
TGCGCCAGCAGTGAGCCATGGACTAGCGGGGCCACAGATACGCAGTATTTT
CASSEPWTSGATDTQYF
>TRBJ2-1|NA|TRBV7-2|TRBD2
TGTGCCAGCAGCTTAAGGACTAGTATATATGAGCAGTTCTTC
CASSLRTSIYEQFF
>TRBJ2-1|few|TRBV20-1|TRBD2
TGCAGTGCTGCCGGTCTTCCGAGCGGGGACTACAATGAGCAGTTCTTC
CSAAGLPSGDYNEQFF
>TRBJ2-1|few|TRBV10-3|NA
TGTGCCATCAGTGGATATGGGGGCACCTACAATGAGCAGTTCTTC
CAISGYGGTYNEQFF
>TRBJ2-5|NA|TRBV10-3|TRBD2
TGTGCCATCAGTGAGTCTAAGGTAGCGGGGGAGACCCAGTACTTC
CAISESKVAGETQYF
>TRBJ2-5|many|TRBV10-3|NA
TGTGCCATCAGTGGTCAGGTTCATTCTAAGACCCAGTACTTC
CAISGQVHSKTQYF
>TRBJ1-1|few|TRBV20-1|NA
TGCAGTGCCAAGGGAGGGAGCACTGAAGCTTTCTTT
CSAKGGSTEAFF
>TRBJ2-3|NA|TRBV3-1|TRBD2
TGTGCCAGCAGCCAAGATCCTAGCGGGGGGGCAGATACGCAGTATTTT
CASSQDPSGGADTQYF
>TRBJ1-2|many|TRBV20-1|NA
TGCAGTGCTAGAAACAGGGAACAGGGTGGCTACACCTTC
CSARNREQGGYTF
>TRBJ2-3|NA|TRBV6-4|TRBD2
TGTGCCAGCAGTGACAGAGCGGGAGGGCCAGATACGCAGTATTTT
CASSDRAGGPDTQYF
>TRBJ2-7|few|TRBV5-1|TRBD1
TGCGCCAGCAGCCCAATCGGACAGGGGCCTACCTACGAGCAGTACTTC
CASSPIGQGPTYEQYF
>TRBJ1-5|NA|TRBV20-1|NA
TGCAGTGCTACAGGGGCCGGAGATCAGCCCCAGCATTTT
CSATGAGDQPQHF
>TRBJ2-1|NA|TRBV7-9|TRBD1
TGTGCCACCGTCACCTACCGGGACAGGGTATACAATGAGCAGTTCTTC
CATVTYRDRVYNEQFF
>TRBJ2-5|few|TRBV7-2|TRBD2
TGTGCCAGCAGCTTAGGAGGACTAGCGGGAGAGACCCAGTACTTC
CASSLGGLAGETQYF
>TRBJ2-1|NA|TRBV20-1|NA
TGCAGTGCTGATCGGAACAATGAGCAGTTCTTC
CSADRNNEQFF
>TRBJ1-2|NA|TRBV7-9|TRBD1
TGTGCCAGCAGCGAAAGAGACAGGGCGGATGGCTACACCTTC
CASSERDRADGYTF
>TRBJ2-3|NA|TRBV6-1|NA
TGTGCCAGCGGGAATCCTAGCACAGATACGCAGTATTTT
CASGNPSTDTQYF
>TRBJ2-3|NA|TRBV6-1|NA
TGTGCCAGCAGTGAGCGGGGCAGATCCACAGATACGCAGTATTTT
CASSERGRSTDTQYF
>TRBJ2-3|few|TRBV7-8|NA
TGTGCCAGCAACCAGCTCCCTCCCACAGATACGCAGTATTTT
CASNQLPPTDTQYF
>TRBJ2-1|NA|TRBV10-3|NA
TGTGCCATCAGTGAGTCTGTTGGCGGACACAATGAGCAGTTCTTC
CAISESVGGHNEQFF
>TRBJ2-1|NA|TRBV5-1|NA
TGCGCCAGCAGCTTGGAAGGGTTCAATGAGCAGTTCTTC
CASSLEGFNEQFF
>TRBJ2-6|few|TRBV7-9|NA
TGTGCCAGCAGCTTCTTGGACAGTCGAGCCAACGTCCTGACTTTC
CASSFLDSRANVLTF
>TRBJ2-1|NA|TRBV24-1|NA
TGTGCCACCAGTGGGGTAAGCAATGAGCAGTTCTTC
CATSGVSNEQFF
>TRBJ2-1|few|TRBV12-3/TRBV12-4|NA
TGTGCCAGCAGCTCCTGGAAGGGGGAGAATGAGCAGTTCTTC
CASSSWKGENEQFF
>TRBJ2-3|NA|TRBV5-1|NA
TGCGCCAGCAGCTCCGGACTGTCACGGGATACGCAGTATTTT
CASSSGLSRDTQYF